One and the same sample provided the 10 T cell receptor beta chains below, sequenced in a study of cytomegalovirus exposure and HLA in healthy donors. Method: immunoSEQ multiplex PCR; TCRdb's copy keeps in-frame clones and lacks some. The sample records roughly 180,000 clones, around 86% being singletons. The sequencing sample was made of PBMCs. These receptors originate from a man aged 25-40 years in good health and CMV-seropositive.

Of note for this clone: This sequence may be a read error, since a much larger clone differs from it by one base. The V call is TRBV5-8, the J call TRBJ2-3; D is undetermined. The CDR3 extends over 12 amino acids. Trimming took off 4 bases at V and 6 bases at J, with 9 bases between the two ends. From germline, CDR1 is SGHTS and CDR2 YDEGEE. CDR3 in DNA: TGTGCCAGCAGCCCGGCCTCGGATACGCAGTATTTT. It encodes CASSPASDTQYF. Supplemented by reference TRBV5-8 and TRBJ2-3, the full variable domain reads EAGVTQSPTHLIKTRGQQATLRCSPISGHTSVYWYQQALGLGLQFLLWYDEGEERNRGNFPPRFSGRQFPNYSSELNVNALELEDSALYLCASSPASDTQYFGPGTRLTVL.

V usage is TRBV25-1 and J usage is TRBJ1-2, with a weak D call TRBD1 (5 bases). The CDR3 runs 13 residues. The V and J ends lost 4 bases and 8 bases respectively, with 14 bases between them. Germline-derived CDR1 and CDR2 are MGHDK and SYGVNS. The CDR3 here is CASSAGHYGGYTF. CDR3 coding DNA: TGTGCCAGCAGTGCTGGACACTACGGCGGCTACACCTTC.

The J gene is TRBJ2-5, the V gene TRBV5-1, with 10 bases aligning to TRBD2. CDR1 and CDR2 (germline): SGHRS, YFSETQ. V was pared by 1 base and J by 2 bases, with 5 bases of the junction left unmatched. CDR3 length: 16 residues. The CDR3 protein is CASSLSTSGVQETQYF. The CDR3 bases are TGCGCCAGCAGCTTGTCAACTAGCGGGGTTCAAGAGACCCAGTACTTC. The full variable domain, with the rest looked up from reference TRBV5-1 and TRBJ2-5, is KAGVTQTPRYLIKTRGQQVTLSCSPISGHRSVSWYQQTPGQGLQFLFEYFSETQRNKGNFPGRFSGRQFSNSRSEMNVSTLELGDSALYLCASSLSTSGVQETQYFGPGTRLLVL.

V gene TRBV18 combines with J gene TRBJ1-6, with 7 bases identical to TRBD1. Germline V gene sequence: CDR1 KGHSH, CDR2 LQKENI. V dropped 4 bases and J dropped 6; count of bases not matched to a gene: 6. CDR3 size: 15 residues. The CDR3: CASSLRDSSNSPLHF. The DNA of the CDR3 is TGTGCCAGCTCACTCCGGGACAGCTCTAATTCACCCCTCCACTTT.

In this sample, this clone turned up once. The chain combines TRBV15 with TRBJ2-3; D remains unclear. CDR1 is LNHNV, CDR2 YYDKDF, per germline (reference sequence). V lost 3 bases, J lost 2 bases, and 6 bases lay in between. This CDR3 has 13 residues. CDR3 bases: TGTGCCACCAGCAGGATAGTCACAGATACGCAGTATTTT. It yields the protein CATSRIVTDTQYF.

For the CDR3, the DNA is TGCGCCAGCAGCGTCACCCCCTCAGGGGTAGGTTACGAGCAGTACTTC. Translated: CASSVTPSGVGYEQYF. The chain employs TRBV4-1 and TRBJ2-7; maybe TRBD1 (6 bases). This CDR3 spans 16 amino acids. V was clipped by 5 bases and J by 4 bases, with 21 bases between them. In germline, CDR1 is MGHRA, CDR2 YSYEKL.

The chain joins TRBV10-3 to TRBJ2-3; 9 bases fit TRBD1. The CDR3 contains 15 residues. CDR1 and CDR2 from the germline V gene are ENHRY and SYGVKD. V lost 6 bases to trimming and J lost 4 bases; unmatched junction nucleotides: 8. The CDR3 DNA follows: TGTGCCATCAGCGGAGGACAGGGGATTTCAGATACGCAGTATTTT. This sequence encodes CAISGGQGISDTQYF.

This clone was found once. The V and J genes are TRBV6-1 and TRBJ1-1, with D unclear. Germline CDR1 and CDR2: MNHNS and SASEGT. The CDR3 is 14 residues long. Trimming removed 3 bases from V and 0 bases from J, with 8 bases in between. CDR3 nucleotides: TGTGCCAGCAGTGACCAACCCATGAACACTGAAGCTTTCTTT. Protein sequence: CASSDQPMNTEAFF.

This sequence joins TRBV6-1 and TRBJ1-5; no firm D call. Germline lookup yields CDR1 MNHNS and CDR2 SASEGT. Between the trimmed V and J ends, which lost 6 bases and 0 bases, there was a span of 12 bases. This CDR3 is built from 15 residues. In DNA form, the CDR3 reads TGTGCCAGCAGACTCAGCGGGTATAGCAATCAGCCCCAGCATTTT. It encodes CASRLSGYSNQPQHF.

This chain uses TRBV6-1 with TRBJ2-7, with D possibly being TRBD1 (6 bases). The CDR3 has 14 amino acids. Looked up from germline, CDR1 is MNHNS and CDR2 is SASEGT. Trimming took 7 bases from V and 0 from J, leaving 13 bases between them. The chain's CDR3 is CASNRRTDSYEQYF. For the CDR3, the DNA is TGTGCCAGCAACCGCAGGACAGACTCCTACGAGCAGTACTTC.